What follows are 31 T cell receptor beta chains derived from one specimen sequenced in a study of cytomegalovirus exposure and HLA in healthy donors (dated by TCRdb to the late 2010s). Libraries came from the immunoSEQ multiplex PCR assay. For the multiplex PCR, a mixture combining 60 forward primers for TCR Vbeta segments and 13 reverse primers for TCR Jbeta segments was used. Drawn from immuneACCESS, this table holds only the in-frame rearrangements with V and J called that TCRdb kept. Clones are partly lost; checked studies trace under half to an unresolved V gene and leave the rest unexplained. The sample table records more than 150,000 clones; just under 80% of these occur just once. The leading ten clones occupy 1% of the sample. Sequences were obtained from PBMCs. The receptors come from a woman aged 45-65 years in good health and CMV-seropositive.

The chain uses TRBV2 and TRBJ2-1, with 9 bases identical to TRBD2. Unmatched junction bases numbered 12, after V lost 5 bases and J lost 4 bases. The CDR3 extends over 17 amino acids. Germline V gene sequence: CDR1 SNHLY, CDR2 FYNNEI. The DNA for the CDR3 is TGTGCCAGCAGTCCGCATCGCGGGGGGGCCGATTACAATGAGCAGTTCTTC. It translates to CASSPHRGGADYNEQFF.

As for this clone: The sample contains more than one DNA sequence encoding this CDR3. The gene calls are TRBV7-9 and TRBJ1-2; D call uncertain. Trimming stripped 3 bases from V and 8 bases from J, with 10 bases between. This CDR3 contains 12 residues. Germline CDR1 is SEHNR and CDR2 is FQNEAQ (reference sequence). The CDR3 DNA reads TGTGCCAGCAGCTTGGAGCCGGTCGGCTACACCTTC. Translated, it gives CASSLEPVGYTF.

The J gene is TRBJ2-7, the V gene TRBV5-8, with TRBD2 identical over 7 bases. V lost 4 bases, J lost 3 bases, and 7 bases stayed unmatched. From germline, CDR1 is SGHTS and CDR2 YDEGEE. The CDR3 spans 14 residues. CDR3 sequence reads: CASSPRGVIYEQYF. The CDR3 DNA follows: TGTGCCAGCAGCCCCCGGGGGGTAATCTACGAGCAGTACTTC.

The chain has TRBV6-5 and TRBJ1-2; D possibly corresponds to TRBD1 (6 bases). The V and J ends lost 4 bases and 6 bases respectively, with 18 bases between them. CDR3 length: 15 residues. Germline CDR1 reads MNHEY; CDR2 reads SVGAGI. The DNA for the CDR3 is TGTGCCAGCAGTTCCCCACGCCTCAGGGGCGATGGCTACACCTTC. Its translation is CASSSPRLRGDGYTF.

V and J are TRBV27 and TRBJ2-3, with D possibly being TRBD2 (6 bases). Germline V gives CDR1 MNHEY, CDR2 SMNVEV (reference sequence). The length of the CDR3 is 17 residues. Trimming pared 4 bases from V and 4 bases from J, leaving 21 bases between. The CDR3 bases are TGTGCCAGCAGTTCTGGTCCCGGGGCTAGCGACCCAGATACGCAGTATTTT. Protein product: CASSSGPGASDPDTQYF.

This clone was found a few times. The rearrangement joins TRBV13 to TRBJ2-7; a weak D match, TRBD2 (6 bases). Deletions cut 5 bases from V and 7 bases from J, with 21 bases between. The CDR3 loop spans 15 amino acids. From germline, CDR1 is PRHDT and CDR2 FYEKMQ (reference sequence). The CDR3 here is CASSPRQGGLVEQYF. CDR3 coding DNA: TGTGCCAGCAGCCCGAGGCAGGGAGGTCTTGTAGAGCAGTACTTC.

Concerning this clone: An end of the junction differs from the germline gene, which may be a read error. The chain links TRBV19 to TRBJ2-3; D perhaps matches TRBD1 (6 bases). The CDR3 extends over 12 amino acids. Germline lookup yields CDR1 LNHDA and CDR2 SQIVND (reference sequence). Here the CDR3 reads CASRAPGHPTLF. In DNA form, the CDR3 reads TGTGCCAGTAGAGCTCCGGGACACCCCACCCTCTTT.

In this sample, this clone turned up a few times. V and J are TRBV6-5 and TRBJ1-2, with D possibly matching TRBD1 (6 bases). Trimming removed 6 bases at V and 1 base at J, with 15 bases between. This CDR3 spans 15 amino acids. Germline CDR1 is MNHEY and CDR2 is SVGAGI. The CDR3 loop is CASRQTGQLNYGYTF. The CDR3 nucleotides are TGTGCCAGCAGACAGACTGGACAGCTTAACTATGGCTACACCTTC.

The chain combines TRBV27 with TRBJ1-1, with unresolved D. The CDR3 is 11 amino acids. Trimming removed 6 bases at V and 3 bases at J, with 5 bases between. Germline V gives CDR1 MNHEY, CDR2 SMNVEV (reference sequence). The CDR3 nucleotides read TGTGCCAGCAGGAGGTACACTGAAGCTTTCTTT. This gives the protein CASRRYTEAFF.

V gene TRBV7-2 combines with J gene TRBJ2-3; TRBD2 agrees at 9 bases. Germline assignment: CDR1 SGHTA and CDR2 FQGNSA. J lost 5 bases, V lost 3 bases, and 9 bases had no gene match. This CDR3 is 16 amino acids long. The CDR3 sequence is CASSLSSGGRVDTQYF. In DNA form, the CDR3 reads TGTGCCAGCAGCTTGAGTAGCGGGGGAAGGGTAGATACGCAGTATTTT.

This chain joins TRBV21-1 and TRBJ2-5; TRBD1 reflects the table's D call only, with no check against the DNA. TRBV21-1 represents a pseudogene. This CDR3 contains 15 residues. The CDR3, as DNA: TGTGCCAGCAGCAATCTAAAGGGGTCACAAGAGACCCAGTACTTC. It translates to CASSNLKGSQETQYF.

This clone was picked up a small number of times. The rearrangement uses TRBV5-4 and TRBJ2-1, with TRBD2 as a possible D gene (5 bases). CDR1 SGHNT and CDR2 YYREEE come from the germline V gene (reference sequence). V shed 3 bases and J shed 7 bases, with 17 bases lying between them. The CDR3 covers 15 residues. This chain's CDR3 is CASSSPGLNPNEQFF. The CDR3 DNA follows: TGTGCCAGCAGCTCACCCGGACTTAACCCAAATGAGCAGTTCTTC.

The CDR3 DNA sequence: TGTGCCAGCTCCCGCCGACAGGGGGCCAATGAAAAACTGTTTTTT. Encoded protein: CASSRRQGANEKLFF. The chain has TRBV18 and TRBJ1-4; 10 bases map to TRBD1. This CDR3 is built from 15 residues. Trimming at V came to 6 bases and at J to 5 bases, leaving 6 bases not matched to a gene. Germline V gene data show CDR1 as KGHSH and CDR2 as LQKENI.

V and J are TRBV18 and TRBJ1-5, with TRBD1 as a possible D gene (6 bases). CDR1 is KGHSH, CDR2 LQKENI, per germline. There are 16 residues in the CDR3. Trimming shortened V by 2 bases and J by 4 bases, and 15 bases separated the two germline ends. The CDR3 sequence is CASSPSGWGTNQPQHF. The CDR3 DNA follows: TGTGCCAGCTCACCATCAGGGTGGGGGACAAATCAGCCCCAGCATTTT.

V is TRBV19 and J is TRBJ2-2, with a weak D call TRBD2 (6 bases). This CDR3 spans 15 amino acids. Trimming stripped 4 bases from V and 0 bases from J, with 9 bases between. Germline V gene data show CDR1 as LNHDA and CDR2 as SQIVND (reference sequence). CDR3 bases: TGTGCCAGTAGTAAAACGGGAGCGAACACCGGGGAGCTGTTTTTT. It codes for CASSKTGANTGELFF.

CDR3 DNA sequence: TGTGCCAGCAGCAACCGGGACAGGGATTTCTGCGGCTACACCTTC. Translation gives CASSNRDRDFCGYTF. V is TRBV21-1 and J is TRBJ1-2; TRBD1 is the table's D call, not checked against the DNA. TRBV21-1 is designated a pseudogene. This CDR3 is 15 amino acids long.

The gene calls are TRBV5-6 and TRBJ2-5, with 9 bases matching TRBD2. V gave up 1 base and J gave up 7 bases; unmatched junction bases: 17. This CDR3 comprises 18 residues. Germline CDR1 is SGHDT and CDR2 is YYEEEE. The CDR3 spells CASSLLGSGRGASGTQYF. The CDR3 bases are TGTGCCAGCAGCTTGTTGGGTAGCGGGAGAGGCGCATCGGGGACCCAGTACTTC.

V usage is TRBV19 and J usage is TRBJ1-4; D is undetermined. Trimming stripped 6 bases from V and 7 bases from J, with 18 bases between. The CDR3 has 15 residues. Germline CDR1 reads LNHDA; CDR2 reads SQIVND (reference sequence). This CDR3 reads CASRVTAENGEKLFF. CDR3 sequence (DNA): TGTGCCAGTAGGGTTACAGCAGAGAATGGTGAAAAACTGTTTTTT.

The chain carries TRBV7-3 and TRBJ2-7, with D possibly being TRBD1 (5 bases). Germline V gene data show CDR1 as SGHTA and CDR2 as FQGTGA. There are 13 residues in the CDR3. Trimming left V 6 bases short and J 0 bases short, with 9 bases between. The CDR3, as DNA: TGTGCCAGCAGTTTTCAGGGCTCCTACGAGCAGTACTTC. Amino acid sequence: CASSFQGSYEQYF.

The chain uses TRBV7-6 and TRBJ2-3, with D perhaps matching TRBD1 (5 bases). V lost 4 bases and J lost 1, with 12 bases in between. The CDR3 spans 15 residues. CDR1 SGHVS and CDR2 FNYEAQ come from the germline V gene. In nucleotides, the CDR3 is TGTGCCAGCAGCTCCCAGGGCCGGGGCACAGATACGCAGTATTTT. Protein sequence: CASSSQGRGTDTQYF.

The V gene is TRBV19, the J gene TRBJ2-3, with a tentative D call TRBD2 (6 bases). V lost 0 bases and J 4 bases, leaving 11 bases between the germline ends. This CDR3 is built from 15 residues. CDR1 and CDR2 from the germline V gene are LNHDA and SQIVND (reference sequence). This CDR3 is CASSIDRLASDTQYF. The CDR3 DNA is TGTGCCAGTAGTATAGATCGCCTAGCGTCAGATACGCAGTATTTT.

The CDR3 DNA reads as TGTGCCAGCAGTTTCGGAAGGGGGTTGGCTTTCTTT. Protein sequence: CASSFGRGLAFF. This rearrangement joins TRBV28 to TRBJ1-1, with TRBD1 as a possible D gene (6 bases). The V end lost 3 bases, the J end lost 11 bases, and 13 bases lay between the germline ends. CDR1 is MDHEN and CDR2 is SYDVKM in the germline V gene. This CDR3 has 12 residues.

The chain joins TRBV19 to TRBJ1-5, with D perhaps matching TRBD1 (5 bases). Germline-derived CDR1 and CDR2 are LNHDA and SQIVND (reference sequence). The V and J ends lost 6 bases and 1 base respectively, with 10 bases between them. CDR3 length: 14 amino acids. Written as DNA, the CDR3 is TGTGCCAGTAGGACCAGGGCGAGCAATCAGCCCCAGCATTTT. Translated: CASRTRASNQPQHF.

This chain connects TRBV29-1 to TRBJ2-1; 13 bases are shared with TRBD2. CDR1 and CDR2 (germline): SQVTM, ANQGSEA. With 1 base clipped from V and 5 bases from J, the junction kept 8 bases outside the gene matches. This CDR3 is built from 17 residues. The CDR3 DNA is TGCAGCGTTGAAGGGACTAGCGGGAGTCAGGACGACAATGAGCAGTTCTTC. This translates into CSVEGTSGSQDDNEQFF.

The rearrangement uses TRBV2 and TRBJ1-5; TRBD1 aligns across 7 bases. CDR1 SNHLY and CDR2 FYNNEI come from the germline V gene. The CDR3 loop spans 13 amino acids. After removal of 6 bases from V and 5 bases from J, the junction contained 4 bases not matched to a gene. CDR3 sequence: CASRGGTYQPQHF. CDR3 bases: TGTGCCAGCAGAGGGGGCACATATCAGCCCCAGCATTTT.

This chain joins TRBV5-1 and TRBJ2-7, with D possibly being TRBD2 (6 bases). The CDR3 spans 14 residues. V lost 1 base to trimming and J lost 2 bases, with 10 bases between them. Germline CDR1 is SGHRS and CDR2 is YFSETQ. The DNA of the CDR3 is TGCGCCAGCAGCTTGTCCGGGGGTACCTACGAGCAGTACTTC. It specifies CASSLSGGTYEQYF.

V gene TRBV7-2 combines with J gene TRBJ2-5; no reliable D call. Deletions cut 2 bases from V and 5 bases from J, with 6 bases between. The CDR3 length is 12 residues. Germline assignment: CDR1 SGHTA and CDR2 FQGNSA. The CDR3 DNA follows: TGTGCCAGCAGCTTATGGCGGGAGACCCAGTACTTC. Translated, it gives CASSLWRETQYF. Using reference TRBV7-2 and TRBJ2-5 for the parts outside the CDR3, the full variable domain is GAGVSQSPSNKVTEKGKDVELRCDPISGHTALYWYRQSLGQGLEFLIYFQGNSAPDKSGLPSDRFSAERTGGSVSTLTIQRTQQEDSAVYLCASSLWRETQYFGPGTRLLVL.

The V gene is TRBV18, the J gene TRBJ1-5; D possibly corresponds to TRBD1 (6 bases). Trimming removed 5 bases from V and 1 base from J, with 9 bases in between. The CDR3 has 14 residues. Germline V gene lookup returns CDR1 KGHSH and CDR2 LQKENI. In DNA, the CDR3 is TGTGCCAGCTCATCAGGACAGAGCAATCAGCCCCAGCATTTT. Amino acids: CASSSGQSNQPQHF.

V is TRBV7-2 and J is TRBJ2-1; possible D gene TRBD2, 5 bases. Germline V lookup: CDR1 SGHTA, CDR2 FQGNSA. The length of the CDR3 is 17 residues. V was clipped by 0 bases and J by 6 bases, with 18 bases between them. CDR3 sequence reads: CASSLAVEGVGINEQFF. As DNA, the CDR3 is TGTGCCAGCAGCTTAGCGGTTGAGGGAGTCGGCATCAATGAGCAGTTCTTC.

The V call is TRBV28, the J call TRBJ1-2; tentatively, D is TRBD1 (5 bases). CDR3 length: 15 residues. Per the germline V gene, CDR1 is MDHEN and CDR2 is SYDVKM. The V end lost 4 bases, the J end lost 7 bases, and 19 bases lay between the germline ends. Written as DNA, the CDR3 is TGTGCCAGCAGTTCTCTTATTGGGCAGGGTATTGGCTACACCTTC. This sequence encodes CASSSLIGQGIGYTF.

The rearrangement uses TRBV29-1 and TRBJ2-3; D remains ambiguous. The CDR3 totals 11 residues. Trimming took off 3 bases at V and 6 bases at J, with 7 bases between the two ends. Germline CDR1 is SQVTM and CDR2 is ANQGSEA. CDR3 sequence reads: CSVDFADTQYF. CDR3 sequence (DNA): TGCAGCGTTGATTTCGCGGATACGCAGTATTTT.